One sample yielded the 31 T cell receptor beta chains listed below, sequenced in a study of CD8 T cells in ankylosing spondylitis (dated by TCRdb to about 2017). Library preparation employed 5' RACE. These reads were obtained on an Illumina HiSeq 2500. TCRdb reworked the public reads: Q25 trimming with fastp, MiXCR clone assembly, productive beta chains retained. All rows with the same CDR3 protein become a single entry with the most common DNA and genes. Across this sample there are more than 30,000 distinct CDR3 sequences, with approximately 9.9% seen only once. The ten largest clones add up to 20% to 25% of the sample. Specimen: synovial fluid, either unsorted or a sorted T cell fraction (not recorded which). The origin of the receptors is a male donor with ankylosing spondylitis.

This clonotype was counted ten times or more. This chain joins TRBV28 and TRBJ2-3; tentatively, D is TRBD1 (6 bases). V was trimmed by 5 bases and J by 0 bases, leaving 9 bases between them. Germline V gene sequence: CDR1 MDHEN, CDR2 SYDVKM. The CDR3 runs to 14 residues. The CDR3 sequence: CASSIDRSTDTQYF. The DNA of the CDR3 is TGTGCCAGCAGTATCGACAGGAGCACAGATACGCAGTATTTT.

This clonotype appeared many times. DNA for the CDR3: TGCGCCAGCAACCAGAACACTGAAGCTTTCTTT. It translates to CASNQNTEAFF. This chain connects TRBV10-2 to TRBJ1-1; D gene uncertain. Germline V gene sequence: CDR1 WSHSY, CDR2 SAAADI. V shed 7 bases and J shed 1 base, with 4 bases lying between them. This CDR3 has 11 amino acids.

This clonotype was counted a few times. V gene TRBV20-1 combines with J gene TRBJ2-3, with TRBD2 matching over 13 bases. This CDR3 is 17 amino acids long. V trimming: 2 bases; J trimming: 1 base; junction bases outside the gene matches: 6. CDR1 DFQATT and CDR2 SNEGSKA come from the germline V gene (reference sequence). Here the CDR3 reads CSARPGLAGPGTDTQYF. The DNA of the CDR3 is TGCAGTGCTAGACCGGGACTAGCGGGACCAGGCACAGATACGCAGTATTTT.

This clonotype was seen only a few times. The rearrangement uses TRBV9 and TRBJ2-1; TRBD1 or TRBD2 may be the D gene (5 bases each). Per germline, CDR1 SGDLS and CDR2 YYNGEE. Deletions cut 3 bases from V and 8 bases from J, with 12 bases between. The CDR3 loop spans 13 amino acids. The CDR3 DNA reads as TGTGCCAGCAGCGGAGCAAGGGGAGATGAGCAGTTCTTC. Protein product: CASSGARGDEQFF.

CDR3 protein: CASSYMTRRGVTQYF. The CDR3 DNA is TGTGCCAGCAGTTACATGACCCGTCGGGGGGTGACCCAGTACTTC. V and J are TRBV6-5 and TRBJ2-5; 7 bases agree with TRBD2. The CDR3 totals 15 residues. Germline assignment: CDR1 MNHEY and CDR2 SVGAGI. V gave up 2 bases and J gave up 7 bases; unmatched junction bases: 10.

This clonotype was seen ten or more times. J is TRBJ2-7 and V is TRBV28; D is ambiguous. The CDR3 has 12 residues. V lost 6 bases and J lost 2, with 8 bases in between. CDR1 is MDHEN, CDR2 SYDVKM, per germline. Here the CDR3 reads CASRTYPYEQYF. CDR3 coding DNA: TGTGCCAGCAGAACATACCCCTACGAGCAGTACTTC.

V is TRBV6-2 or TRBV6-3 and J is TRBJ2-3, with 7 bases lining up with TRBD2. V dropped 6 bases and J dropped 2; count of bases not matched to a gene: 11. Germline V gives CDR1 MNHEY, CDR2 SVGEGT. CDR3 size: 16 residues. CDR3 in amino acids: CASRTRDYRFTDTQYF. CDR3 coding DNA: TGTGCCAGCAGAACCCGGGACTATCGATTCACAGATACGCAGTATTTT.

By share, this clonotype counts as medium-sized. The V call is TRBV11-2, the J call TRBJ2-1; D is unclear. The CDR3 contains 16 residues. With 1 base removed from V and 0 bases from J, the gap between germline ends came to 10 bases. Germline loops: CDR1 SGHAT, CDR2 FQNNGV. CDR3 nucleotides: TGTGCCAGCAGCTTAGTATTCGGAAGCTCCTACAATGAGCAGTTCTTC. Its translation: CASSLVFGSSYNEQFF.

The chain joins TRBV29-1 to TRBJ2-7, with TRBD2 as a possible D gene (5 bases). Germline loops: CDR1 SQVTM, CDR2 ANQGSEA. CDR3 size: 10 residues. V dropped 4 bases and J dropped 4 bases, with 5 bases sitting between them. Here the CDR3 reads CSVGGYEQYF. DNA of the CDR3: TGCAGCGTTGGCGGGTACGAGCAGTACTTC.

In its sample, this clonotype was seen a few times. This rearrangement joins TRBV3-1 to TRBJ2-7; no clear D gene. Trimming shortened V by 1 base and J by 2 bases, and 3 bases separated the two germline ends. The CDR3 totals 12 residues. Per germline, CDR1 LGHDT and CDR2 YNNKEL (reference sequence). For the CDR3, the DNA is TGTGCCAGCAGCCAAGGTCCCTACGAGCAGTACTTC. Translating gives CASSQGPYEQYF.

Many counts were recorded for this clonotype. J is TRBJ2-1 and V is TRBV28, with unresolved D. The CDR3 is 15 amino acids. The germline V gene has CDR1 MDHEN and CDR2 SYDVKM. The V and J ends lost 2 bases and 6 bases respectively, with 14 bases between them. The CDR3 nucleotides read TGTGCCAGCAGTTTAAGAATGTACCAGCCCAATGAGCAGTTCTTC. Encoded protein: CASSLRMYQPNEQFF.

This clonotype has more than one count but fewer than ten. The chain has TRBV29-1 and TRBJ2-3; D assignment may be TRBD1 or TRBD2 (5 bases each). Trimming pared 4 bases from V and 4 bases from J, leaving 12 bases between. CDR3 length: 13 residues. CDR1 and CDR2 (germline): SQVTM, ANQGSEA. CDR3 sequence reads: CSVAHRRADTQYF. CDR3 DNA sequence: TGCAGCGTTGCCCACAGGCGGGCAGATACGCAGTATTTT.

The table lists this clonotype with many counts. The CDR3 region has the DNA TGTGCCAGCAGTCCAGGGGTCTCCTACGAGCAGTACTTC. Translation gives CASSPGVSYEQYF. V usage is TRBV6-1 and J usage is TRBJ2-7; tentatively, D is TRBD1 (6 bases). CDR1 is MNHNS, CDR2 SASEGT, per germline. CDR3 length: 13 amino acids. Trimming cost V 5 bases and J 0 bases, with 8 bases left between them.

V is TRBV5-1 and J is TRBJ1-1; D unresolved. CDR3 size: 15 residues. Trimming left V 4 bases short and J 2 bases short, with 15 bases between. Germline loops: CDR1 SGHRS, CDR2 YFSETQ. CDR3 sequence (DNA): TGCGCCAGCAGCGTTCGAGAGGGAGGAAACACTGAAGCTTTCTTT. Its translation is CASSVREGGNTEAFF.

The chain combines TRBV6-6 with TRBJ1-1; D not certain. The CDR3 contains 12 residues. V shed 6 bases and J shed 3 bases, with 8 bases lying between them. Germline CDR1 is MNHNY and CDR2 is SVGAGI (reference sequence). The CDR3: CASSERDTEAFF. The CDR3 region has the DNA TGTGCCAGCAGCGAAAGGGACACTGAAGCTTTCTTT.

A few counts support this clonotype. The V gene is TRBV20-1, the J gene TRBJ2-7, with a possible D match to TRBD1 (6 bases). Trimming cost V 0 bases and J 2 bases, with 17 bases left between them. The CDR3 has 16 amino acids. Germline CDR1 is DFQATT and CDR2 is SNEGSKA (reference sequence). CDR3 sequence reads: CSARDNWDMKPYEQYF. The CDR3 DNA sequence: TGCAGTGCTAGAGATAATTGGGACATGAAACCCTACGAGCAGTACTTC.

This clonotype was found a few times. The genes are TRBV2 and TRBJ2-1; 9 bases align to TRBD2. The CDR3 loop spans 14 amino acids. V was clipped by 5 bases and J by 4 bases; unmatched bases: 3. Germline values: CDR1 SNHLY, CDR2 FYNNEI. The CDR3 protein is CASSFLAGYNEQFF. As DNA, the CDR3 is TGTGCCAGCAGTTTCCTAGCGGGATACAATGAGCAGTTCTTC.

As to this clonotype: A junction boundary mismatches the germline segment, possibly from a read error. This chain joins TRBV11-2 and TRBJ2-1; D unclear. CDR1 and CDR2 (germline): SGHAT, FQNNGV. The CDR3 totals 13 residues. The CDR3 coding sequence is TGTGCCAGCAGCTCTATGAACTACAATGAGCAGTTATTC. It specifies CASSSMNYNEQLF.

This rearrangement joins TRBV12-3 or TRBV12-4 to TRBJ2-1, with 14 bases matching TRBD2. V shed 5 bases and J 12 bases; nucleotides not matched to a gene: 12. There are 16 residues in the CDR3. The CDR3 nucleotides read TGTGCCAGCAGTACTCGACGGACTAGCGGGAGGTCTAGGCAGTTCTTC. Protein product: CASSTRRTSGRSRQFF.

This chain joins TRBV2 and TRBJ2-6; D possibly matches TRBD1 or TRBD2 (5 bases each). This CDR3 is built from 16 residues. V was pared by 7 bases and J by 3 bases, with 16 bases between. Germline assignment: CDR1 SNHLY and CDR2 FYNNEI. The CDR3 region has the DNA TGTGCCAGCACCCCTAGTCGGGGCAGTGGGGCCAACGTCCTGACTTTC. Protein product: CASTPSRGSGANVLTF. Full variable domain (missing parts from reference TRBV2 and TRBJ2-6): EPEVTQTPSHQVTQMGQEVILRCVPISNHLYFYWYRQILGQKVEFLVSFYNNEISEKSEIFDDQFSVERPDGSNFTLKIRSTKLEDSAMYFCASTPSRGSGANVLTFGAGSRLTVL.

This clonotype was observed at least ten times. The chain joins TRBV14 to TRBJ2-7; 7 nucleotides line up with TRBD1. Looked up from germline, CDR1 is SGHDN and CDR2 is FVKESK. V was clipped by 3 bases and J by 2 bases; unmatched bases: 4. CDR3 length equals 14 residues. The CDR3 coding sequence is TGTGCCAGCAGCCAGGGACAGACCACCTACGAGCAGTACTTC. Translated: CASSQGQTTYEQYF.

This clonotype came up a few times. The J gene is TRBJ2-7, the V gene TRBV7-9, with 7 bases matching TRBD1. CDR3 length equals 13 residues. Trimming removed 4 bases from V and 3 bases from J; junction bases left unmatched: 3. Germline assignment: CDR1 SEHNR and CDR2 FQNEAQ (reference sequence). The CDR3 reads CASSWTGGYEQYF. The DNA for the CDR3 is TGTGCCAGCAGCTGGACAGGCGGCTACGAGCAGTACTTC. Full variable domain (missing parts from reference TRBV7-9 and TRBJ2-7): DTGVSQNPRHKITKRGQNVTFRCDPISEHNRLYWYRQTLGQGPEFLTYFQNEAQLEKSRLLSDRFSAERPKGSFSTLEIQRTEQGDSAMYLCASSWTGGYEQYFGPGTRLTVT.

This clonotype was seen more than once but under ten times. V gene TRBV9 combines with J gene TRBJ2-1; 11 bases are shared with TRBD1. The CDR3 is 15 residues long. Losses at the gene ends were 4 bases for V and 8 bases for J; bases not matched to a gene: 8. CDR1 is SGDLS, CDR2 YYNGEE, per germline. The CDR3 DNA reads TGTGCCAGCAGCCATTGGACAGGGGGCCACGATGAGCAGTTCTTC. Protein: CASSHWTGGHDEQFF.

This clonotype was recorded many times. The chain links TRBV4-3 to TRBJ2-7; 12 nucleotides align to TRBD1. The CDR3 runs to 15 residues. J was trimmed by 7 bases and V by 4 bases; bases with no gene match: 8. The germline CDR1 and CDR2 sequences are LGHNA and YSLEER. The CDR3 reads CASSPGTGGSREQYF. Written as DNA, the CDR3 is TGCGCCAGCAGCCCCGGGACAGGGGGCTCGAGAGAGCAGTACTTC.

The chain joins TRBV2 to TRBJ2-2, with 8 bases that match TRBD1. This CDR3 has 15 residues. Unmatched junction bases numbered 3, after V lost 6 bases and J lost 0 bases. Germline V gene data show CDR1 as SNHLY and CDR2 as FYNNEI. The CDR3 DNA sequence: TGTGCCAGCAGAGGACAGGGCCCGAACACCGGGGAGCTGTTTTTT. Its protein is CASRGQGPNTGELFF.

This clonotype has more than one count but fewer than ten. V and J are TRBV24-1 and TRBJ2-2; D gene ambiguous. V lost 4 bases, J lost 0 bases, and 17 bases lay in between. Germline V gene lookup returns CDR1 KGHDR and CDR2 SFDVKD. This CDR3 is built from 18 residues. This CDR3 is CATSEHVGGGSNTGELFF. Written as DNA, the CDR3 is TGTGCCACCAGTGAGCACGTTGGCGGCGGATCGAACACCGGGGAGCTGTTTTTT.

This clonotype was picked up a small number of times. The chain couples TRBV7-9 to TRBJ2-5; maybe TRBD2 (5 bases). The CDR3 covers 14 residues. V shed 3 bases and J shed 2 bases, with 10 bases lying between them. Germline assignment: CDR1 SEHNR and CDR2 FQNEAQ (reference sequence). CDR3 sequence (DNA): TGTGCCAGCAGCTTCACGGGAACTCAAGAGACCCAGTACTTC. Amino acid sequence: CASSFTGTQETQYF.

This clonotype was found many times. The chain links TRBV7-9 to TRBJ2-1; 11 positions match TRBD2. The CDR3 length is 15 residues. Germline trimming cut 1 base from V and 7 bases from J; bases unmatched to any gene: 3. Germline values: CDR1 SEHNR, CDR2 FQNEAQ (reference sequence). DNA for the CDR3: TGTGCCAGCAGCTTAGGACTAGCGGGATGGAATGAGCAGTTCTTC. Translating it yields CASSLGLAGWNEQFF.

This clonotype was seen only a few times. V and J are TRBV5-1 and TRBJ2-5, with D tentatively TRBD1 or TRBD2 (5 bases each). This CDR3 contains 15 residues. The germline V and J ends were trimmed by 1 base and 5 bases, with 15 bases remaining between them. CDR1 and CDR2 (germline): SGHRS, YFSETQ. As DNA, the CDR3 is TGCGCCAGCAGCTTGTGGGGTTGGGGGTTGGAGACCCAGTACTTC. Translated, it gives CASSLWGWGLETQYF.

This chain uses TRBV19 with TRBJ2-6; TRBD1 aligns across 12 bases. This CDR3 has 22 amino acids. Trimming cost V 3 bases and J 0 bases; bases outside gene matches: 15. Per the germline V gene, CDR1 is LNHDA and CDR2 is SQIVND (reference sequence). The chain's CDR3 is CASSIPGTGGDRPTSGANVLTF. In DNA, the CDR3 is TGTGCCAGTAGTATCCCTGGGACAGGGGGCGATAGGCCCACCTCTGGGGCCAACGTCCTGACTTTC. The entire variable domain, with the rest obtained from reference TRBV19 and TRBJ2-6, is as follows: DGGITQSPKYLFRKEGQNVTLSCEQNLNHDAMYWYRQDPGQGLRLIYYSQIVNDFQKGDIAEGYSVSREKKESFPLTVTSAQKNPTAFYLCASSIPGTGGDRPTSGANVLTFGAGSRLTVL.

This clonotype has a count of ten or more. The chain carries TRBV11-1 and TRBJ2-3; D might be TRBD1 or TRBD2, each matching 5 bases. The V and J ends lost 4 bases and 10 bases respectively, with 12 bases between them. The CDR3 length is 12 residues. Germline V CDR1 and CDR2: SGHAT, FQDESV (reference sequence). This CDR3 is CASSWDGSPQYF. For the CDR3, the DNA is TGTGCCAGCAGCTGGGACGGCAGTCCGCAGTATTTT.